These T cell receptor beta chains were read from a single sample in a study of shared clonotypes between healthy human individuals. Clones were sequenced by immunoSEQ multiplex PCR, and TCRdb holds only the in-frame ones, with some missing. Of some 2 million clones in the sample, approximately 94% are singletons; the top ten hold 1.2%. What was sequenced was naive CD8+ T cells sorted from blood. These receptors all stem from a man aged 18 to 29 in good health. Both conserved end residues are part of each CDR3. Fields, in order: clone size, D gene, J gene, V gene, CDR3 protein, CDR3 DNA. The D gene is left open where the match is weak. A row's size may be missing; if present it is once, few, many or a size class.

>.|.|TRBJ2-7|TRBV2
CASRNYREEQYF
TGTGCCAGCAGGAATTACAGGGAAGAGCAGTACTTC
>.|.|TRBJ1-1|TRBV7-2
CASSFAGEGTEAFF
TGTGCCAGCAGCTTCGCGGGGGAGGGCACTGAAGCTTTCTTT
>.|TRBD1|TRBJ2-5|TRBV7-3
CASSLNGQGGETQYF
TGTGCCAGCAGCTTAAATGGACAGGGAGGAGAGACCCAGTACTTC
>.|.|TRBJ1-2|TRBV5-6
CASSPGDPGGYTF
TGTGCCAGCAGCCCAGGGGATCCAGGTGGCTACACCTTC
>.|TRBD2|TRBJ2-2|TRBV9
CASSVVGERGGVGELFF
TGTGCCAGCAGCGTAGTGGGTGAGCGGGGGGGCGTCGGGGAGCTGTTTTTT
>.|.|TRBJ2-7|TRBV5-4
CASSFGENPTEQYF
TGTGCCAGCAGCTTCGGGGAGAACCCCACCGAGCAGTACTTC
>.|.|TRBJ2-1|TRBV25-1
CASSEWGKSSYNEQFF
TGTGCCAGCAGTGAATGGGGAAAATCCTCCTACAATGAGCAGTTCTTC
>.|TRBD2|TRBJ2-7|TRBV5-4
CASSFWGGPYEQYF
TGTGCCAGCAGCTTTTGGGGAGGGCCCTACGAGCAGTACTTC
>once|.|TRBJ2-2|TRBV13
CASSFEGNAGELFF
TGTGCCAGCAGCTTTGAGGGGAACGCCGGGGAGCTGTTTTTT
>.|TRBD1|TRBJ1-1|TRBV9
CASSTQGENTEAFF
TGTGCCAGCAGCACACAGGGGGAGAACACTGAAGCTTTCTTT
>.|.|TRBJ2-1|TRBV5-6
CASSLVGGIDEQFF
TGTGCCAGCAGCTTGGTGGGTGGGATCGATGAGCAGTTCTTC
>.|.|TRBJ2-2|TRBV4-1
CASSQSLVTGELFF
TGCGCCAGCAGCCAAAGCCTGGTCACCGGGGAGCTGTTTTTT
>.|.|TRBJ1-2|TRBV14
CASSQDLGWRQEGYTF
TGTGCCAGCAGCCAAGATCTGGGTTGGAGACAAGAGGGCTACACCTTC
>.|.|TRBJ2-3|TRBV2
CASSLGAGVEADTQYF
TGTGCCAGCAGCTTGGGGGCGGGCGTGGAGGCAGATACGCAGTATTTT
>.|.|TRBJ1-2|TRBV4-1
CASSQVTETDYGYTF
TGCGCCAGCAGCCAAGTAACTGAGACCGACTATGGCTACACCTTC
>.|.|TRBJ2-2|TRBV6-6
CASSLLGTATGELFF
TGTGCCAGCAGTTTACTCGGAACAGCGACCGGGGAGCTGTTTTTT
>.|TRBD2|TRBJ2-2|TRBV11-2
CASSLGSGTGTGELFF
TGTGCCAGCAGCTTAGGAAGCGGGACGGGCACCGGGGAGCTGTTTTTT
>.|.|TRBJ1-5|TRBV27
CASSAGMANQPQHF
TGTGCCAGCAGTGCAGGGATGGCCAATCAGCCCCAGCATTTT
>.|.|TRBJ1-2|TRBV6-5
CASSLQGSYGYTF
TGTGCCAGCAGTTTACAGGGAAGCTATGGCTACACCTTC
>.|.|TRBJ2-5|TRBV15
CATSEGTGHGNQETQYF
TGTGCCACCAGCGAGGGAACGGGACACGGAAATCAAGAGACCCAGTACTTC
>.|.|TRBJ1-1|TRBV4-1
CASSQVSKNTEAFF
TGCGCCAGCAGCCAAGTATCAAAGAACACTGAAGCTTTCTTT
>.|.|TRBJ1-3|TRBV7-8
CASTVAGTGNTIYF
TGTGCCAGCACGGTAGCAGGAACTGGAAACACCATATATTTT
>.|TRBD2|TRBJ2-5|TRBV11-2
CASSLVITGGEETQYF
TGTGCCAGCAGCTTAGTAATTACGGGGGGGGAAGAGACCCAGTACTTC
>few|.|TRBJ2-7|TRBV7-9
CASSLGVNEQYF
TGTGCCAGCAGCTTAGGGGTAAACGAGCAGTACTTC